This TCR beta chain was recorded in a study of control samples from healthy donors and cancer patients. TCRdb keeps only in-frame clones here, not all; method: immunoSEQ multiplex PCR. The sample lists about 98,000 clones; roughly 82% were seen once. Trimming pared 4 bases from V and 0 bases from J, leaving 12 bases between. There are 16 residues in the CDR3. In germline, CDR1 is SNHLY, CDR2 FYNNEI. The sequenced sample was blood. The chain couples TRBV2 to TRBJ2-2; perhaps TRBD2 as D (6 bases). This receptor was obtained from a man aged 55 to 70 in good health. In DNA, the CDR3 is TGTGCCAGCAGTGCAGGAGTAGCGGCGAACACCGGGGAGCTGTTTTTT. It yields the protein CASSAGVAANTGELFF.